The next 6 T cell receptor beta chains were all read from a single sample in a study of T-cell reconstitution after alpha-beta-depleted transplantation in children. Preparation of the TCRbeta library used unique molecular identifiers. TCRdb re-analysed the PCR reads in MiXCR, keeping a single row per CDR3 protein. The sample holds about 580,000 distinct CDR3 sequences; roughly 23% are singletons and the top ten take about 14%. The sample consisted of PBMCs, mostly from graft donor cells, taken 360 days after TCRalphabeta/CD19-depleted stem cell transplant. The receptors come from a boy under two years old who had a stem cell transplant for acute myeloid leukemia, so the T cells may come from the graft donor.

Many counts were recorded for this clonotype. V usage is TRBV20-1 and J usage is TRBJ1-6; TRBD1 might be the D (5 bases). The length of the CDR3 is 13 residues. Deletions cut 2 bases from V and 9 bases from J, with 11 bases between. Germline CDR1 reads DFQATT; CDR2 reads SNEGSKA (reference sequence). As DNA, the CDR3 is TGCAGTGCTAGAAAACAGGAGCGTTCACCCCTCCACTTT. Its translation: CSARKQERSPLHF.

J is TRBJ2-3 and V is TRBV7-2, with D possibly matching TRBD2 (6 bases). This CDR3 spans 15 amino acids. V was clipped by 3 bases and J by 2 bases, with 12 bases between them. The germline V gene has CDR1 SGHTA and CDR2 FQGNSA. The chain's CDR3 is CASSLMRGTTDTQYF. The CDR3, as DNA: TGTGCCAGCAGCTTGATGCGGGGAACCACAGATACGCAGTATTTT.

This clonotype has at least ten counts. The rearrangement uses TRBV12-3 or TRBV12-4 and TRBJ2-2; possibly TRBD2 for D (7 bases). V lost 10 bases to trimming and J lost 8 bases, with 23 bases between them. This CDR3 has 15 residues. CDR3 nucleotide sequence: TGTGCCACCCAGGGGAGGGGGATCGTTACGGGGGAGCTGTTTTTT. This sequence encodes CATQGRGIVTGELFF.

This clonotype was counted a few times. The chain recombines TRBV20-1 with TRBJ2-5; D assignment may be TRBD1 or TRBD2 (6 bases each). This CDR3 has 13 residues. Germline loops: CDR1 DFQATT, CDR2 SNEGSKA (reference sequence). V lost 1 base and J 5 bases, leaving 11 bases between the germline ends. The CDR3 bases are TGCAGTGCTAGAGTCCGGGGGCGGGAGACCCAGTACTTC. As protein: CSARVRGRETQYF.

The chain is built from TRBV4-1 and TRBJ1-5, with D maybe TRBD1 (6 bases). The germline CDR1 and CDR2 sequences are MGHRA and YSYEKL. The ends were cut back, 1 base at V and 1 base at J, with 14 bases in the middle. The CDR3 spans 17 residues. The CDR3 spells CASSQGLGQESNQPQHF. CDR3 coding DNA: TGCGCCAGCAGCCAAGGTCTGGGACAAGAAAGCAATCAGCCCCAGCATTTT.

This clonotype showed up many times. The chain employs TRBV25-1 and TRBJ1-2; D is perhaps TRBD1 (5 bases). CDR1 is MGHDK and CDR2 is SYGVNS in the germline V gene. V was clipped by 3 bases and J by 8 bases, with 10 bases between them. The CDR3 has 12 residues. As DNA, the CDR3 is TGTGCCAGCAGTGAGGAGGGACTGGGCTACACCTTC. It translates to CASSEEGLGYTF.